The T cell receptor beta chain described here comes from a study of human T cells and chemical hapten exposure. TCRdb passed the RACE reads through MiXCR, listing each CDR3 protein once. The table records 350,000 or so distinct CDR3 sequences, under 8% of them present only once. Time point indicated: patch test 1, 2 weeks after DPC sensitization. Treatment defined: therapeutic diphenylcyclopropenone sensitization with weekly scalp DPC. Per germline, CDR1 SGHTA and CDR2 FQGNSA. Trimming removed 2 bases at V and 4 bases at J, with 13 bases between. The CDR3 has 15 amino acids. The sequences come from whole blood, collected in connection with sensitization to the hapten diphenylcyclopropenone (DPC). V and J are TRBV7-2 and TRBJ2-3; weak D call: TRBD2 (7 bases). This TCR derives from a woman aged 18-29 years with alopecia areata. Some clones in this sample may be carry-over from other donors' samples. The CDR3 reads CASSLWGGPSDTQYF. The DNA of the CDR3 is TGTGCCAGCAGCTTATGGGGGGGGCCCTCAGATACGCAGTATTTT.